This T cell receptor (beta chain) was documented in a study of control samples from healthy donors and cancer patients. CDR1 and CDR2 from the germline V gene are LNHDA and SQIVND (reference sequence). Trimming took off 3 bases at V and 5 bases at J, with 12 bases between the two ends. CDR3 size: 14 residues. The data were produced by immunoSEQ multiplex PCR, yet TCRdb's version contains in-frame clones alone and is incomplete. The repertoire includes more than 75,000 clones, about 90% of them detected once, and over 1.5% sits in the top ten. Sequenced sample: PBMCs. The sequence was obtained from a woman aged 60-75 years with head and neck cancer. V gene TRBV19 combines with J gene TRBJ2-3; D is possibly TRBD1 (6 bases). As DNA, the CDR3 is TGTGCCAGTAGTATGGCAGGGGTGAAAGATACGCAGTATTTT. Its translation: CASSMAGVKDTQYF.